Included here is one TCR beta chain sequence, with context. This record belongs to a study of blood T cell repertoires in COVID-19. Overall study context: The study drew acute and convalescent COVID-19 samples from the United States, Italy and Spain.

The CDR3 spans 14 residues. From germline, CDR1 is SGHRS and CDR2 YFSETQ. V shed 2 bases and J shed 1 base, with 10 bases lying between them. Method: immunoSEQ multiplex PCR; TCRdb's copy keeps in-frame clones and lacks some. The top ten hold 3.2% of the sample, which has tens of thousands of clones, less than 90% seen once. The V gene is TRBV5-1, the J gene TRBJ2-7; D is unclear. The sequencing input was peripheral blood. The sequence was obtained from a man aged 40-49 years with acute or convalescent COVID-19. The CDR3 nucleotides are TGCGCCAGCAGCTTACAACCGACTTCCTACGAGCAGTACTTC. Protein product: CASSLQPTSYEQYF.